This is a list of T cell receptor beta chains from one sample in a study of cytomegalovirus exposure and HLA in healthy donors. This table comes from immunoSEQ multiplex PCR, and its TCRdb copy is limited to in-frame clones, with some not included. Counted here are 140,000 or so clones, about three quarters occurring once; the ten biggest clones make up approximately 1.5%. Sequencing input: PBMCs. Source of these receptors: a woman in her thirties in good health and CMV-seronegative. Each CDR3 is given with its conserved first and last residue. Each record gives: clone size, J gene, V gene, D gene, CDR3 protein, CDR3 DNA. D genes are given only for firm matches. Where a row states a size, it is once, few, many or the class of an expanded clone; other rows omit it.

size: .; J: TRBJ1-1; V: TRBV5-1; D: .; CDR3: CASSPVVRTEAFF; DNA: TGCGCCAGCAGCCCTGTGGTGCGGACTGAAGCTTTCTTT
size: .; J: TRBJ1-4; V: TRBV19; D: TRBD1; CDR3: CASSQGTGNEKLFF; DNA: TGTGCCAGTAGTCAGGGGACAGGGAATGAAAAACTGTTTTTT
size: .; J: TRBJ1-1; V: TRBV4-1; D: .; CDR3: CASSQRVGDTEAFF; DNA: TGCGCCAGCAGCCAGAGGGTGGGCGACACTGAAGCTTTCTTT
size: .; J: TRBJ2-3; V: TRBV6-4; D: .; CDR3: CASSDSVSVAADTQYF; DNA: TGTGCCAGCAGTGACTCGGTTAGCGTCGCGGCAGATACGCAGTATTTT
size: .; J: TRBJ1-2; V: TRBV12-5; D: .; CDR3: CASGGGGSGYTF; DNA: TGTGCTAGTGGGGGAGGGGGGAGTGGCTACACCTTC
size: .; J: TRBJ2-3; V: TRBV7-8; D: TRBD2; CDR3: CASSSKALAGVADTQYF; DNA: TGTGCCAGCAGCTCAAAAGCCCTAGCGGGGGTCGCAGATACGCAGTATTTT
size: .; J: TRBJ1-2; V: TRBV27; D: TRBD1; CDR3: CASSFQGGGYGYTF; DNA: TGTGCCAGCAGTTTCCAGGGGGGAGGCTATGGCTACACCTTC
size: .; J: TRBJ1-1; V: TRBV19; D: .; CDR3: CASRPRDFIEAFF; DNA: TGTGCCAGTAGACCCCGGGATTTCATCGAAGCTTTCTTT
size: .; J: TRBJ1-6; V: TRBV30; D: .; CDR3: CAWSPGNNSPLHF; DNA: TGTGCCTGGAGTCCAGGGAATAATTCACCCCTCCACTTT
size: .; J: TRBJ1-4; V: TRBV10-3; D: .; CDR3: CAISEQIGFNEKLFF; DNA: TGTGCCATCAGTGAACAGATCGGTTTTAATGAAAAACTGTTTTTT
size: .; J: TRBJ2-5; V: TRBV7-7; D: .; CDR3: CASSVRGARRQYF; DNA: TGTGCTAGCAGCGTCCGCGGGGCCCGTAGACAGTACTTC
size: once; J: TRBJ1-2; V: TRBV18; D: TRBD1; CDR3: CASSPTGTGNGYTF; DNA: TGTGCCAGCTCCCCGACCGGGACAGGAAATGGCTACACCTTC
size: .; J: TRBJ2-5; V: TRBV6-5; D: .; CDR3: CASSVSGQETQYF; DNA: TGTGCCAGCAGTGTGTCAGGCCAAGAGACCCAGTACTTC
size: .; J: TRBJ1-1; V: TRBV7-9; D: .; CDR3: CASSSTQGIGNTEAFF; DNA: TGTGCCAGCAGCTCCACACAGGGTATCGGGAACACTGAAGCTTTCTTT
size: .; J: TRBJ1-6; V: TRBV7-3; D: .; CDR3: CASSFGPSYNSPLHF; DNA: TGTGCCAGCAGCTTTGGGCCCTCCTATAATTCACCCCTCCACTTT
size: .; J: TRBJ1-1; V: TRBV4-1; D: TRBD1; CDR3: CASSHPTGPTEAFF; DNA: TGCGCCAGCAGCCACCCGACAGGGCCCACTGAAGCTTTCTTT
size: .; J: TRBJ2-7; V: TRBV14; D: .; CDR3: CASSQGHEQYF; DNA: TGTGCCAGCAGCCAAGGGCACGAGCAGTACTTC
size: few; J: TRBJ1-1; V: TRBV10-3; D: TRBD1; CDR3: CAISVQGENTEAFF; DNA: TGTGCCATCAGTGTCCAGGGGGAGAACACTGAAGCTTTCTTT
size: .; J: TRBJ2-3; V: TRBV2; D: TRBD1; CDR3: CASSDTGVGTDTQYF; DNA: TGTGCCAGCAGTGATACAGGGGTTGGCACAGATACGCAGTATTTT
size: .; J: TRBJ2-6; V: TRBV29-1; D: TRBD1; CDR3: CSAGTGLSGANVLTF; DNA: TGCAGCGCCGGGACAGGGCTCTCTGGGGCCAACGTCCTGACTTTC
size: .; J: TRBJ2-3; V: TRBV7-3; D: .; CDR3: CASSSSEGDTQYF; DNA: TGTGCCAGCAGCTCGTCGGAGGGAGATACGCAGTATTTT
size: .; J: TRBJ2-1; V: TRBV5-6; D: .; CDR3: CASSYSGLLAPEQFF; DNA: TGTGCCAGCAGCTACTCGGGACTTCTCGCGCCTGAGCAGTTCTTC